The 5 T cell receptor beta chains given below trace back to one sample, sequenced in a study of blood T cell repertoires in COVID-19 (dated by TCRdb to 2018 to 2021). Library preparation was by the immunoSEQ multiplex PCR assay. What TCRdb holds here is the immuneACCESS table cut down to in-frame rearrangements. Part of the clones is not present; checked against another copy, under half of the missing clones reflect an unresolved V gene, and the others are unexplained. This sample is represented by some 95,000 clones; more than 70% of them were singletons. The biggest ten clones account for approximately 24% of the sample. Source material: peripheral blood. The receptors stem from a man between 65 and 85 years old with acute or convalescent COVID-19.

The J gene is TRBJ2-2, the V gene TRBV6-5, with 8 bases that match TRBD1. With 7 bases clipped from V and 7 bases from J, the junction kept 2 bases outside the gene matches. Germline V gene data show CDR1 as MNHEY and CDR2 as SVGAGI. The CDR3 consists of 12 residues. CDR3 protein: CASTTGVGELFF. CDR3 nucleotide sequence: TGTGCCAGCACGACAGGGGTCGGGGAGCTGTTTTTT.

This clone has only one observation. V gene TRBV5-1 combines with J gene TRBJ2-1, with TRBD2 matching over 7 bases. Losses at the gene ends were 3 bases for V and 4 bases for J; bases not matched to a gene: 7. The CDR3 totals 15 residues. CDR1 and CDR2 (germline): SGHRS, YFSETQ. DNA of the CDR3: TGCGCCAGCAGCTATCACCTAGCGGAATACAATGAGCAGTTCTTC. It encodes CASSYHLAEYNEQFF. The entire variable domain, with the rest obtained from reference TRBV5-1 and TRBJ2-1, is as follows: KAGVTQTPRYLIKTRGQQVTLSCSPISGHRSVSWYQQTPGQGLQFLFEYFSETQRNKGNFPGRFSGRQFSNSRSEMNVSTLELGDSALYLCASSYHLAEYNEQFFGPGTRLTVL.

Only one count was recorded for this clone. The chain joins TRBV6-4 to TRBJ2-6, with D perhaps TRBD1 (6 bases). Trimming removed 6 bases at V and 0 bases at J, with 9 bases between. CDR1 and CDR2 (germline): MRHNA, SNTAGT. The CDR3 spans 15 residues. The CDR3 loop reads CASSQDSSGANVLTF. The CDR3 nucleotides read TGTGCCAGCAGCCAGGACAGCTCTGGGGCCAACGTCCTGACTTTC.

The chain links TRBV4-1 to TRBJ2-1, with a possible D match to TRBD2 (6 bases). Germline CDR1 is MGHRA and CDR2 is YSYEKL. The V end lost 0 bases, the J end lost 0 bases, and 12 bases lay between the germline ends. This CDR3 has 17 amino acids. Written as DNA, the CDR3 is TGCGCCAGCAGCCAAGATGCGGGGAGGAGCTCCTACAATGAGCAGTTCTTC. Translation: CASSQDAGRSSYNEQFF.

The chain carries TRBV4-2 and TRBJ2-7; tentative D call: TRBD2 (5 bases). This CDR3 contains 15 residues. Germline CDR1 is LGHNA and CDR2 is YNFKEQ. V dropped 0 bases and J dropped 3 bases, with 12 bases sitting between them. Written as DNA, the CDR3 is TGTGCCAGCAGCCAAGACCTTAGCGAGTACTACGAGCAGTACTTC. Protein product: CASSQDLSEYYEQYF.